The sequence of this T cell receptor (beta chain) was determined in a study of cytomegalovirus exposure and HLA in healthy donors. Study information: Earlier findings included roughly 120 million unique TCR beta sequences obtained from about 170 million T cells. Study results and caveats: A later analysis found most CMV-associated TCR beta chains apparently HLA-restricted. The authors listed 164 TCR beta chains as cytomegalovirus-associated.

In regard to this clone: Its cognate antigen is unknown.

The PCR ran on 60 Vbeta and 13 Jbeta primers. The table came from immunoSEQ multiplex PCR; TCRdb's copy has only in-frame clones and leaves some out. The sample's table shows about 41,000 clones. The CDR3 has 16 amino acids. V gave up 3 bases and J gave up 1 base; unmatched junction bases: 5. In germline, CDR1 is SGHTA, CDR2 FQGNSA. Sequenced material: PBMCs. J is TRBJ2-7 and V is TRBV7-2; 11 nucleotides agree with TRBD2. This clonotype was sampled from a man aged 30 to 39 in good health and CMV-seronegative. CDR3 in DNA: TGTGCCAGCAGCTTGGAGGCTAGCGGGAGGTCCTACGAGCAGTACTTC. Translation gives CASSLEASGRSYEQYF.